Listed below are T cell receptor beta chains from one sample, sequenced in a study of blood T cells in healthy people across ages. TCRdb re-called the 5' RACE reads through MiXCR, storing one row per CDR3 protein. The sample contains 800,000 to 950,000 distinct CDR3 sequences, 30% to 45% of which appear only once. Sequenced sample: blood. These receptors originate from a young man in good health. The CDR3 runs from the conserved cysteine through the conserved F or W. The D gene is left open where the match is weak. Where a row states a size, it is once, few, many or the class of an expanded clone; other rows omit it.

J: TRBJ2-7
V: TRBV2
D: .
size: .
CDR3: CALGRVRDEQYF
DNA: TGCGCGCTCGGCAGGGTAAGGGACGAGCAGTACTTC

J: TRBJ1-4
V: TRBV27
D: .
size: .
CDR3: CASSVDGRNEKLFF
DNA: TGTGCCAGCAGTGTGGACGGACGAAATGAAAAACTGTTTTTT

J: TRBJ1-1
V: TRBV6-5
D: .
size: .
CDR3: CASKRLATEAFF
DNA: TGTGCCAGCAAACGGTTGGCCACTGAAGCTTTCTTT

J: TRBJ1-5
V: TRBV7-8
D: TRBD1
size: few
CDR3: CASSLGQAVGPQHF
DNA: TGTGCCAGCAGCTTGGGACAGGCCGTAGGGCCCCAGCATTTT

J: TRBJ2-5
V: TRBV11-2
D: .
size: .
CDR3: CASSLAGGNVLETQYF
DNA: TGTGCCAGCAGCTTAGCTGGGGGGAACGTATTGGAGACCCAGTACTTC

J: TRBJ1-2
V: TRBV5-1
D: .
size: .
CDR3: CASSLLGTSPNYGYTF
DNA: TGCGCCAGCAGCCTATTGGGAACTTCCCCTAACTATGGCTACACCTTC

J: TRBJ1-5
V: TRBV2
D: .
size: .
CDR3: CASRDTGDQPQHF
DNA: TGTGCCAGCAGGGACACGGGAGATCAGCCCCAGCATTTT

J: TRBJ2-6
V: TRBV6-1
D: .
size: .
CDR3: CASSEAGGGANVLTF
DNA: TGTGCCAGCAGTGAAGCAGGGGGTGGGGCCAACGTCCTGACTTTC

J: TRBJ1-2
V: TRBV12-3/TRBV12-4
D: TRBD1
size: once
CDR3: CASSAQGAWGYTF
DNA: TGTGCCAGCAGTGCACAGGGGGCGTGGGGCTACACCTTC

J: TRBJ1-2
V: TRBV6-5
D: .
size: many
CDR3: CASSYSGGDGYTF
DNA: TGTGCCAGCAGTTACTCGGGGGGGGATGGCTACACCTTC

J: TRBJ2-1
V: TRBV4-1
D: TRBD1
size: many
CDR3: CASSQEGDRVAIEQFF
DNA: TGCGCCAGCAGCCAAGAGGGGGACAGGGTTGCAATTGAGCAGTTCTTC

J: TRBJ1-5
V: TRBV7-9
D: .
size: .
CDR3: CASSLVGPRGLNQPQHF
DNA: TGTGCCAGCAGCCTCGTGGGGCCAAGAGGCCTCAATCAGCCCCAGCATTTT

J: TRBJ2-5
V: TRBV5-1
D: TRBD1
size: .
CDR3: CASSFPRGTQETQYF
DNA: TGCGCCAGCAGCTTCCCCAGGGGGACCCAAGAGACCCAGTACTTC

J: TRBJ2-5
V: TRBV20-1
D: .
size: .
CDR3: CSARDKGPLEQYF
DNA: TGCAGTGCTAGAGATAAGGGACCCCTTGAGCAGTACTTC

J: TRBJ2-2
V: TRBV29-1
D: TRBD1
size: .
CDR3: CSVEGTGVSGELFF
DNA: TGCAGCGTTGAAGGGACAGGGGTATCCGGGGAGCTGTTTTTT

J: TRBJ2-3
V: TRBV7-2
D: TRBD2
size: once
CDR3: CASSLGTSGGGYTDTQYF
DNA: TGTGCCAGCAGCTTAGGGACCTCTGGCGGGGGGTACACAGATACGCAGTATTTT

J: TRBJ2-2
V: TRBV5-1
D: .
size: .
CDR3: CASSATRGYTGELFF
DNA: TGCGCCAGCAGCGCCACAAGGGGGTATACCGGGGAGCTGTTTTTT

J: TRBJ1-5
V: TRBV28
D: TRBD1
size: .
CDR3: CASSRIGTGKSNQPQHF
DNA: TGTGCCAGCAGCCGAATAGGGACAGGAAAAAGCAATCAGCCCCAGCATTTT

J: TRBJ1-1
V: TRBV29-1
D: TRBD1
size: few
CDR3: CSTGQAGNTEAFF
DNA: TGCAGCACCGGACAGGCGGGGAACACTGAAGCTTTCTTT

J: TRBJ1-5
V: TRBV30
D: .
size: few
CDR3: CAWTLGPQPQHF
DNA: TGTGCCTGGACCTTGGGCCCTCAGCCCCAGCATTTT

J: TRBJ2-6
V: TRBV7-2
D: .
size: .
CDR3: CASAWGSGANVLTF
DNA: TGTGCCTCGGCATGGGGCTCTGGGGCCAACGTCCTGACTTTC

J: TRBJ1-2
V: TRBV5-1
D: .
size: many
CDR3: CASSLTSYSGGDYGYTF
DNA: TGCGCCAGCAGCTTGACTTCCTATTCTGGGGGCGACTATGGCTACACCTTC

J: TRBJ2-2
V: TRBV12-5
D: .
size: .
CDR3: CASGLVRVTNTGELFF
DNA: TGTGCTAGTGGTTTGGTACGAGTAACGAACACCGGGGAGCTGTTTTTT

J: TRBJ2-1
V: TRBV7-9
D: TRBD2
size: many
CDR3: CASKESGGDEYNEQFF
DNA: TGTGCCAGCAAAGAAAGCGGGGGGGACGAGTACAATGAGCAGTTCTTC

J: TRBJ2-5
V: TRBV28
D: .
size: .
CDR3: CASIQGSTVQETQYF
DNA: TGTGCCAGCATTCAGGGATCGACAGTTCAAGAGACCCAGTACTTC

J: TRBJ2-3
V: TRBV7-7
D: .
size: .
CDR3: CASSTSYDDTQYF
DNA: TGTGCCAGCAGCACCTCGTATGACGATACGCAGTATTTT

J: TRBJ1-6
V: TRBV5-1
D: .
size: .
CDR3: CASSLDAGVASPLHF
DNA: TGCGCCAGCAGCTTGGATGCAGGGGTTGCTTCACCCCTCCACTTT

J: TRBJ1-2
V: TRBV18
D: TRBD1
size: few
CDR3: CASSPPGQSNYGYTF
DNA: TGTGCCAGCTCACCACCGGGACAGTCTAACTATGGCTACACCTTC

J: TRBJ2-7
V: TRBV4-3
D: .
size: many
CDR3: CASSQDLGAYEQYF
DNA: TGCGCCAGCAGCCAAGATCTCGGCGCCTACGAGCAGTACTTC

J: TRBJ2-1
V: TRBV19
D: .
size: few
CDR3: CASSISSLRGHEQFF
DNA: TGTGCCAGTAGTATATCTTCTCTCAGGGGCCATGAGCAGTTCTTC

J: TRBJ1-1
V: TRBV5-1
D: .
size: many
CDR3: CASSLAPGNTEAFF
DNA: TGCGCCAGCAGCTTGGCCCCCGGGAACACTGAAGCTTTCTTT

J: TRBJ2-5
V: TRBV4-1
D: .
size: .
CDR3: CASSHPKRTEQETQYF
DNA: TGCGCCAGCAGCCACCCCAAAAGGACAGAACAAGAGACCCAGTACTTC

J: TRBJ2-5
V: TRBV6-5
D: TRBD2
size: .
CDR3: CASNPTSGDQETQYF
DNA: TGTGCCAGCAATCCGACTAGCGGGGATCAAGAGACCCAGTACTTC

J: TRBJ2-5
V: TRBV11-2
D: .
size: few
CDR3: CASGPRKKGRETQYF
DNA: TGTGCCAGCGGCCCGAGGAAGAAAGGGCGAGAGACCCAGTACTTC

J: TRBJ1-2
V: TRBV16
D: .
size: .
CDR3: CASSPMDYGYTF
DNA: TGTGCCAGCAGCCCCATGGACTATGGCTACACCTTC

J: TRBJ2-2
V: TRBV7-2
D: .
size: .
CDR3: CASSLYAGGVIGELFF
DNA: TGTGCAAGCAGCTTATACGCTGGGGGCGTTATCGGGGAGCTGTTTTTT

J: TRBJ2-3
V: TRBV12-3/TRBV12-4
D: .
size: many
CDR3: CASSPFTDTQYF
DNA: TGTGCCAGCTCACCGTTCACAGATACGCAGTATTTT

J: TRBJ2-3
V: TRBV2
D: .
size: few
CDR3: CASSEEGEWGDTQYF
DNA: TGTGCCAGCAGTGAGGAGGGCGAGTGGGGAGATACGCAGTATTTT

J: TRBJ2-7
V: TRBV7-2
D: TRBD1
size: .
CDR3: CASSPRDRGCEQYF
DNA: TGTGCCAGCAGCCCCCGGGACAGGGGGTGCGAGCAGTACTTC

J: TRBJ2-2
V: TRBV4-1
D: TRBD1
size: .
CDR3: CASSQVQGAGTGELFF
DNA: TGCGCCAGCAGCCAAGTTCAGGGGGCGGGCACCGGGGAGCTGTTTTTT

J: TRBJ2-1
V: TRBV20-1
D: TRBD2
size: .
CDR3: CSTRDWVSGRNERFF
DNA: TGCAGTACTAGAGATTGGGTTAGCGGGCGGAATGAGCGGTTCTTC

J: TRBJ1-1
V: TRBV20-1
D: TRBD1
size: .
CDR3: CSAPTGGDNFVPEAFF
DNA: TGCAGTGCTCCCACAGGGGGAGATAACTTTGTTCCTGAAGCTTTCTTT

J: TRBJ2-3
V: TRBV7-2
D: .
size: few
CDR3: CASSLDLLNTDTQYF
DNA: TGTGCCAGCAGCTTAGACCTCCTAAACACAGATACGCAGTATTTT

J: TRBJ2-5
V: TRBV7-2
D: .
size: .
CDR3: CASSFDGSLPETQYF
DNA: TGTGCCAGCAGCTTCGACGGGTCCCTGCCAGAGACCCAGTACTTC

J: TRBJ1-1
V: TRBV20-1
D: .
size: .
CDR3: CSASRRPTEAFF
DNA: TGCAGTGCTAGTCGGAGGCCCACTGAAGCTTTCTTT

J: TRBJ2-7
V: TRBV21-1
D: .
size: .
CDR3: CASEGQIPYEQYF
DNA: TGTGCCAGCGAAGGGCAGATCCCCTACGAGCAGTACTTC

J: TRBJ2-7
V: TRBV4-2
D: .
size: many
CDR3: CASSQGAGPSYEQYF
DNA: TGTGCCAGCAGCCAAGGGGCAGGTCCGTCCTACGAGCAGTACTTC

J: TRBJ2-5
V: TRBV28
D: .
size: .
CDR3: CASSSTGIGQETQYF
DNA: TGTGCCAGCAGCTCCACAGGGATAGGGCAAGAGACCCAGTACTTC

J: TRBJ2-7
V: TRBV7-2
D: .
size: few
CDR3: CASSVEGGSEQYF
DNA: TGTGCCAGCAGCGTAGAAGGGGGGTCCGAGCAGTACTTC

J: TRBJ1-1
V: TRBV4-3
D: .
size: .
CDR3: CASSQDRTLRRNTEAFF
DNA: TGCGCCAGCAGCCAAGATAGGACTCTCAGGCGGAACACTGAAGCTTTCTTT

J: TRBJ1-1
V: TRBV20-1
D: .
size: .
CDR3: CSARVPGAETEAFF
DNA: TGCAGTGCTAGAGTCCCAGGGGCGGAAACTGAAGCTTTCTTT

J: TRBJ2-1
V: TRBV7-3
D: .
size: .
CDR3: CASGRNYNEQFF
DNA: TGTGCCAGCGGGCGAAACTACAATGAGCAGTTCTTC

J: TRBJ1-2
V: TRBV7-9
D: TRBD1
size: .
CDR3: CASSARDRVDGYTF
DNA: TGTGCCAGCAGCGCCCGGGACAGGGTCGATGGCTACACCTTC

J: TRBJ1-1
V: TRBV28
D: .
size: .
CDR3: CASSLLGGQTIEAFF
DNA: TGTGCCAGCAGTTTATTGGGGGGGCAAACCATTGAAGCTTTCTTT